Listed below are T cell receptor beta chains from one sample, sequenced in a study of blood T cell repertoires in COVID-19. Method: immunoSEQ multiplex PCR; TCRdb's copy keeps in-frame clones and lacks some. The sample lists roughly 150,000 clones; roughly 80% were seen once. The sample taken for sequencing was peripheral blood. The receptors here all came from a woman over 75 with COVID-19, enrolled during active disease. Both conserved end residues are part of each CDR3. D genes are given only for firm matches. Clone size is given for some rows only: seen once, a few or many times, or a class if the clone is expanded.

v_call	d_call	clone_size	j_call	cdr3_nt	cdr3_aa
TRBV5-6	NA	NA	TRBJ1-5	TGTGCCAGCAGCGGGCCGGGACTGAGGGTGGGTCAGCCCCAGCATTTT	CASSGPGLRVGQPQHF
TRBV27	NA	NA	TRBJ2-1	TGTGCCAGCAGTATAAAATACGGACAGCTCTACAATGAGCAGTTCTTC	CASSIKYGQLYNEQFF
TRBV7-9	NA	few	TRBJ1-4	TGTGCCAGCAGCTTAGAAGGGCAGGGGAATGAAAAACTGTTTTTT	CASSLEGQGNEKLFF
TRBV13	TRBD1	NA	TRBJ1-3	TGTGCCAGCAGCTCCTGGGGGAGGGACAGGGGTCTCCCCATATATTTT	CASSSWGRDRGLPIYF
TRBV6-5	TRBD1	NA	TRBJ1-3	TGTGCCAGCAGGGGACAGACCTCTGGAAACACCATATATTTT	CASRGQTSGNTIYF
TRBV4-1	NA	NA	TRBJ1-4	TGCGCCAGCAGTCAAGACTGGACAGTCCTAGAAAAACTGTTTTTT	CASSQDWTVLEKLFF
TRBV10-2	TRBD2	once	TRBJ2-5	TGCGCCAGCAGTGAGTGGGGGGAGGGGAAGACCCAGTACTTC	CASSEWGEGKTQYF
TRBV5-1	TRBD1	once	TRBJ1-1	TGCGCCAGCAGCTTCACAGGGGAGAACACTGAAGCTTTCTTT	CASSFTGENTEAFF
TRBV9	TRBD2	NA	TRBJ2-3	TGTGCCAGCAGCGTAATGCCAGGGAGGGTAGGAGATACGCAGTATTTT	CASSVMPGRVGDTQYF
TRBV9	TRBD2	NA	TRBJ2-3	TGTGCCAGCAGCGTAGGGTTTGCGGGGGAAACAGATACGCAGTATTTT	CASSVGFAGETDTQYF
TRBV20-1	NA	NA	TRBJ1-3	TGCAGTGCTTATAATGGAAACACCATATATTTT	CSAYNGNTIYF
TRBV9	TRBD1	NA	TRBJ1-1	TGTGCCAGCAGCGTAGCTCCACAGGGGATGAACACTGAAGCTTTCTTT	CASSVAPQGMNTEAFF
TRBV11-1	TRBD2	NA	TRBJ2-2	TGTGCCAGCAGCTTACGGTCTAGCGGGGGCACCGGGGAGCTGTTTTTT	CASSLRSSGGTGELFF
TRBV5-1	NA	NA	TRBJ1-1	TGCGCCAGCAGCTCGGGTCAGCCGAACACTGAAGCTTTCTTT	CASSSGQPNTEAFF
TRBV5-4	TRBD2	few	TRBJ2-3	TGTGCCAGCAGCTTGGGGCTAGCGGGGGCTAGCACAGATACGCAGTATTTT	CASSLGLAGASTDTQYF
TRBV11-2	TRBD1	once	TRBJ1-1	TGTGCCAGCAGCTTAGAGATCGGGACAGGGCGCATGAACACTGAAGCTTTCTTT	CASSLEIGTGRMNTEAFF
TRBV5-1	NA	NA	TRBJ2-1	TGCGCCAGCAGCTTAGGAACTAGCCCGGGGTATGAGCAGTTCTTC	CASSLGTSPGYEQFF
TRBV7-7	TRBD2	once	TRBJ2-5	TGTGCGGCTAGCGGGGGGGCGTTGGAGACCCAGTACTTC	CAASGGALETQYF
TRBV10-3	TRBD1	NA	TRBJ1-6	TGTGCCATCAGCAGACAGGGAGGAGGTTCACCCCTCCACTTT	CAISRQGGGSPLHF
TRBV2	TRBD1	NA	TRBJ1-1	TGTGCCAGCAGTAGGGACAGGGATGACACTGAAGCTTTCTTT	CASSRDRDDTEAFF
TRBV3-1/TRBV3-2	NA	NA	TRBJ2-3	TGTGCCAGCAGCCAAGGAGAGGCTCGGGTTAAGTATTTT	CASSQGEARVKYF
TRBV5-1	TRBD2	NA	TRBJ2-2	TGCGCCAGTACTAGCGGGGCCACCGCTAACACCGGGGAGCTGTTTTTT	CASTSGATANTGELFF